This paragraph reports one T cell receptor (beta chain). The CDR3 runs 11 residues. The V gene lost 4 bases and the J gene lost 4 bases, with 4 bases spanning the gap. CDR1 LNHDA and CDR2 SQIVND come from the germline V gene (reference sequence). The data are from a study of blood T cell repertoires in COVID-19. The authors' processing: By means of reference gene primer amplification, nucleated cell counts were estimated. Produced via immunoSEQ multiplex PCR; TCRdb's table is partial and in-frame only. The V and J calls and clone size were taken over from that table, and D and trimming were inferred from the DNA. This table holds some 110,000 clones, around four fifths found once.

The rearrangement links TRBV19 to TRBJ1-2, with D uncertain. The clonotype originates from a woman in her 70s with acute or convalescent COVID-19. The sequenced sample was peripheral blood. CDR3 sequence: CASSRAYGYTF. CDR3 nucleotide sequence: TGTGCCAGTAGTAGAGCCTATGGCTACACCTTC.